This T cell receptor beta chain is from a study of blood T cell repertoires in COVID-19 (TCRdb year 2020). For context, the study as a whole: The collaborator samples originated in the United States, Italy and Spain and spanned the acute and convalescent phases of COVID-19. Samples came from the ongoing ImmuneRACE study (first 160 participants) plus 1,254 subjects from 6 global collaborators. The dataset comprised deeply sampled blood TCRbeta repertoires from subjects exposed to, actively infected with, or recovered from COVID-19. The sample metadata nearly always contained a de-identified subject ID, COVID-19 status, age in years and sex. The material from the prospective study consisted of cDNA or gDNA derived from T cells, B-cell-depleted T cells, or PBMCs. HLA class I and class II types, where available, came from metadata supplied by the sample provider rather than from assay-based typing. A freely available public database, intended as a resource for researchers studying the immune response to SARS-CoV-2, is where the repertoires were released. What the research found in general, with its limitations: Clinical and demographic metadata were provided uncurated, with the amount varying by source and participant.

In regard to this clone: Its antigen remains unidentified. No base-level quality is on record; no much larger clone is a single base apart.

TCRbeta CDR3 regions were amplified from genomic DNA using the immunoSEQ Assay, a bias-controlled multiplex PCR. Regarding the original processing steps: Within the assay, amplification of reference gene primers was used to estimate how many nucleated cells each sample contained. To quantify the absolute abundance of each unique TCRbeta CDR3 rearrangement, sequence reads were collapsed and filtered. For each sample, productive Simpson clonality was calculated as the square root of Simpson's diversity index over productive rearrangements. TCRdb holds this immuneACCESS table with in-frame rearrangements only. Some clones are missing; in checked studies, unresolved V genes explain under half, and the rest has no known cause. The V and J calls and the clone size are those of that table, but D and trimming were determined from the DNA. This sample comprises about 83,000 clones, 65% to 85% of them detected only once. 15% to 18% of the sample is taken by the ten largest.

The CDR3 sequence holds 9 residues, the cysteine and phenylalanine included. Only CDR3 DNA is held: 27 bases, read in frame from base 1. Looking up the germline V gene (reference sequence) yields CDR1 DFQATT and CDR2 SNEGSKA. Between the V and J ends, shortened by 3 bases and 14 bases respectively, the junction contains 10 bases. The collaborating institutions used their own protocols to collect whole blood in K2EDTA tubes. For TCRbeta analysis, collaborators shipped samples as frozen whole blood, isolated PBMCs, or DNA extracted from either of those sample types. The chain was built from TRBV20-1 and TRBJ1-2, with the D segment identity uncertain. The TCR comes from a woman older than 75 with acute or convalescent COVID-19. Sequenced input: peripheral blood. The CDR3 protein: CSASRAGTF. The DNA sequence follows: TGCAGTGCTAGTAGGGCGGGTACCTTC.